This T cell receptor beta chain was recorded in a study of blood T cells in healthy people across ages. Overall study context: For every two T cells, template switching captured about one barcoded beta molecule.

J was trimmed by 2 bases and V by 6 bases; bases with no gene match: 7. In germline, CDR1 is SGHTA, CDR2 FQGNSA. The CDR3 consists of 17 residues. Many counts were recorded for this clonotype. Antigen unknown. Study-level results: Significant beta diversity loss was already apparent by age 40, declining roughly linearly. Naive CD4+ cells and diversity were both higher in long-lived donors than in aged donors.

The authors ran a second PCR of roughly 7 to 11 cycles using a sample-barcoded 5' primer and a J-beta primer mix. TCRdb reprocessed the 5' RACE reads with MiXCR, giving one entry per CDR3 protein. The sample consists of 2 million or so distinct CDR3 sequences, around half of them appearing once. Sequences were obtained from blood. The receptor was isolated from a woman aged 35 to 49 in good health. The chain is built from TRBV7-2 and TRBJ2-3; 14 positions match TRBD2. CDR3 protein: CASRLTSGGAYTDTQYF. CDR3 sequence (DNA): TGTGCCAGCAGACTGACTAGCGGGGGGGCGTACACAGATACGCAGTATTTT.